This TCR beta chain emerged from a study of neoadjuvant anti-PD-1 for oral cavity cancer. Turning to the study itself: Most patients had three to four biweekly doses of 3 mg/kg nivolumab before resection. Around day 43, patients without progression received a fourth nivolumab dose before surgery.

With regard to this clone: The antigen remains unidentified.

Profiled with immunoSEQ multiplex PCR; TCRdb holds only in-frame clones, not every one. Of fewer than 70,000 clones listed, around 85% are singletons. Trimming left V 0 bases short and J 6 bases short, with 17 bases between. Per germline, CDR1 LNHNV and CDR2 YYDKDF (reference sequence). CDR3 length equals 17 residues. Regarding the study as a whole: PBMC Gini-index clonality exceeded responders' in non-responders post-nivolumab.

PBMCs were not maintained or expanded in culture before analysis. This TCR came from a person aged 35 to 85 with oral cavity squamous cell carcinoma. This chain joins TRBV15 and TRBJ2-2; D ambiguous. The input for sequencing was PBMCs, taken before nivolumab (anti-PD-1) treatment. CDR3 loop: CATSREGQNVRSGELFF. Written as DNA, the CDR3 is TGTGCCACCAGCAGAGAAGGGCAGAACGTCAGGTCCGGGGAGCTGTTTTTT.